This T cell receptor beta chain was retrieved from a study of blood T cell repertoires in COVID-19. For the study at large: Samples of COVID-19 (acute and convalescent) were obtained from the United States, Italy and Spain.

Original analysis: It was from reference gene primer amplification that nucleated cell counts were estimated. The assay was immunoSEQ multiplex PCR, and TCRdb's table has in-frame clones only and misses some. That table gives V, J and clone size, and the DNA gave D and trimming. The data show roughly 250,000 clones, approximately 87% seen once. In Seattle, patients joined the study during active infection and were tracked longitudinally. V dropped 2 bases and J dropped 3 bases, with 12 bases sitting between them. CDR3 length: 15 residues. Germline V gene sequence: CDR1 SGHNT, CDR2 YYREEE (reference sequence).

The TCR originated in a woman aged 25 to 39 with COVID-19, enrolled during active disease. The chain joins TRBV5-4 to TRBJ1-3; D is perhaps TRBD1 (6 bases). The sequenced material came from peripheral blood. The CDR3 protein is CASSFSTGGGNTIYF. CDR3 coding DNA: TGTGCCAGCAGCTTCTCGACAGGAGGTGGAAACACCATATATTTT.